The following is a TCR beta chain sequence with its context. V shed 3 bases and J shed 7 bases, with 20 bases lying between them. Germline CDR1 reads SGHNT; CDR2 reads YYREEE (reference sequence). The CDR3 runs to 15 residues. The data are from a study of blood T cell repertoires in COVID-19. Overall study context: Researchers got acute and convalescent COVID-19 samples from the United States, Italy and Spain.

Per the original methods: Amplification of reference gene primers was used by the study to estimate nucleated cell counts. Using immunoSEQ multiplex PCR, the repertoire was profiled, and TCRdb retains in-frame clones only, with some absent. V and J calls and clone size are those listed in that table; D and trimming were worked out from the DNA. The sample records around 300,000 clones, 70% to 90% being singletons. The chain couples TRBV5-4 to TRBJ2-7, with TRBD2 as a possible D gene (7 bases). This receptor was identified in a woman in her 70s with acute or convalescent COVID-19. Material for sequencing was peripheral blood. The CDR3 reads CASSWRGGPGWEQYF. The DNA of the CDR3 is TGTGCCAGCAGCTGGAGGGGGGGCCCCGGTTGGGAGCAGTACTTC. Full variable domain (outside the CDR3, taken from reference TRBV5-4 and TRBJ2-7): ETGVTQSPTHLIKTRGQQVTLRCSSQSGHNTVSWYQQALGQGPQFIFQYYREEENGRGNFPPRFSGLQFPNYSSELNVNALELDDSALYLCASSWRGGPGWEQYFGPGTRLTVT.